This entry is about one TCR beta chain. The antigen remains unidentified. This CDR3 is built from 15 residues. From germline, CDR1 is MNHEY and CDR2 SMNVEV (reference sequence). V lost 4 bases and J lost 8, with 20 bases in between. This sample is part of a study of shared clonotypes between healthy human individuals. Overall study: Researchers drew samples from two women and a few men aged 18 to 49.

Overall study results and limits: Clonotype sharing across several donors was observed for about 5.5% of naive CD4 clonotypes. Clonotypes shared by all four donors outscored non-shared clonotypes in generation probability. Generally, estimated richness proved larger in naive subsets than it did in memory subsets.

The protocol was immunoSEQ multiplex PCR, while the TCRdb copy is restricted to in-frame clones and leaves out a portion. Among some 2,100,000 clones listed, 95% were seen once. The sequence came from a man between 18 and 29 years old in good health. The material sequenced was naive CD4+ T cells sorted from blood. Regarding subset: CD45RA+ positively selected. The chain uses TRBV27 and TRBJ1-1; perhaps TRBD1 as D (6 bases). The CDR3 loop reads CASSSRTALLEEAFF. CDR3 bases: TGTGCCAGCAGTTCAAGGACAGCCCTCCTGGAAGAAGCTTTCTTT.